These 3 T cell receptor beta chains were sequenced from one sample in a study of CD8 T cells in ankylosing spondylitis. TCRdb recomputed calls from the 5' RACE reads with MiXCR, one row per CDR3 protein. The table shows almost 250,000 distinct CDR3 sequences, with roughly a third occurring only once. The specimen sequenced was blood, either unsorted or a sorted T cell fraction (not recorded which). The source of these receptors is a male donor with ankylosing spondylitis or in good health (not recorded which).

The chain is built from TRBV10-3 and TRBJ1-4; perhaps TRBD1 as D (6 bases). The CDR3 has 13 amino acids. CDR1 and CDR2 (germline): ENHRY, SYGVKD. Trimming left V 9 bases short and J 6 bases short, with 14 bases between. For the CDR3, the DNA is TGTGCCATTAAACAGGGAAAGGATGAAAAACTGTTTTTT. Protein: CAIKQGKDEKLFF.

The CDR3 protein is CATSDRANTEAFF. CDR3 nucleotides: TGTGCCACCAGTGACAGGGCGAACACTGAAGCTTTCTTT. V usage is TRBV24-1 and J usage is TRBJ1-1, with D tentatively TRBD1 (5 bases). This CDR3 spans 13 amino acids. Germline CDR1 reads KGHDR; CDR2 reads SFDVKD. V gave up 4 bases and J gave up 1 base, with 6 bases separating them.

The rearrangement joins TRBV24-1 to TRBJ2-3, with a weak D call TRBD2 (6 bases). Germline V gives CDR1 KGHDR, CDR2 SFDVKD. Trimming took off 1 base at V and 4 bases at J, with 8 bases between the two ends. This CDR3 has 14 amino acids. The CDR3: CATSDLSGSDTQYF. The CDR3 DNA is TGTGCCACCAGTGATTTAAGCGGGTCAGATACGCAGTATTTT.